This T cell receptor (beta chain) was retrieved from a study of tumor and adjacent non-tumor tissue in lung cancer (dated by TCRdb to 2017 to 2018). Background for the entire study: Patients with adenocarcinoma (about 12), squamous cell carcinoma (2) and small cell lung cancer (1) were included in the cohort. Some 30 paired specimens, one tumor and one normal lung sample per patient, were profiled by TCRbeta CDR3 sequencing. The study compared bulk TCRbeta repertoires from lung tumor tissue and matched distant non-tumor lung tissue of about 15 lung cancer patients. The approximately 15 patients were aged roughly 30 to 80 years, included some 10 men and 5 women, and had TNM stage I to III disease. In total, sequencing yielded 125,075,908 productive TCRbeta reads, which works out to an average of approximately 4.2 million reads per sample. Overall study outcomes, separate from this receptor: Only roughly 16 patients were in the cohort, and the authors stated that larger samples and more detailed clinical data are needed. TCR diversity was significantly higher in younger patients, and greater tumor TCR diversity was associated with shorter overall survival and shorter disease-free survival. The top 100 clones accounted for a significantly larger cumulative portion of the repertoire in normal lung than in tumor tissue. Significantly higher TCR diversity (inverse Simpson) was observed in tumor tissue than in normal lung tissue (around 450 vs 150, P = 0.0075, Mann-Whitney U test). Because peripheral blood was not sequenced, blood TCRbeta repertoires in the lung cancer patients of the study were not examined. Neither the sequencing platform nor unique molecular identifiers are named or mentioned anywhere in the methods.

The receptor library was made with multiplex PCR. Sequenced on an Illumina HiSeq 2500. Following protocols modified from ARM-PCR, the researchers constructed TCRbeta libraries through three rounds of nested PCR with primers (Table S4). Before sequencing, PCR products of 200-500 bp were cut from the gel and purified using the QIAquick gel extraction kit. On the authors' methods: Reads were cleaned using Trimmomatic, were merged into complete CDR3 sequences using FLASH, and were assigned to V(D)J germline segments using MiTCR. Clonal diversity was computed as the inverse Simpson's index with VDJtools. A read counted as productive if the sequence was in-frame and lacked a premature stop codon. TCRdb reworked the public reads: Q25 trimming with fastp, MiXCR clone assembly, productive beta chains retained. Each entry merges the rows of one CDR3 protein and shows their most common DNA and genes. TCRdb, rather than the study authors, made the V and J calls. Within this sample are tens of thousands of distinct CDR3 sequences, with 74% of them counted one time only. The ten largest clones capture 20% to 30% of the sample.

The germline V gene encodes CDR1 MNHNY and CDR2 SVGAGI (reference sequence). The CDR3 sequence holds 15 residues, the cysteine and phenylalanine included. Only CDR3 DNA is held: 45 bases, read in frame from base 1. Bulk unsorted tissue served as the source for RNA extraction, and RNA quality was assessed using a NanoDrop ND-1000 and an Agilent 2100. Normal lung samples were distant non-tumor tissue taken more than 3 cm from the tumor edge. All donors had newly diagnosed lung cancer, had not received prior chemotherapy, and were admitted for thoracic surgery in China between August and November 2014. The study excluded patients who had received radiotherapy or chemotherapy before or who had another cancer at the same time. Surgical tissue pieces of roughly 1-2 cm3 were preserved in RNAlater solution and stored at -80 °C until use. With regard to this clonotype: Its antigen remains undetermined. Since a much larger clone is just one base distant, this may be a read error.

The sequence links TRBV6-6 to TRBJ1-2; TRBD1 is possibly the D segment (6 matching bases). Sequencing was carried out using distant non-tumor lung tissue. The receptor comes from a woman aged 55-70 years with non-small cell lung cancer. The CDR3 region reads CARSYSTGLGGGYTF. Read as DNA, the sequence is TGTGCCAGAAGTTATTCCACAGGGTTGGGCGGTGGCTACACCTTC.